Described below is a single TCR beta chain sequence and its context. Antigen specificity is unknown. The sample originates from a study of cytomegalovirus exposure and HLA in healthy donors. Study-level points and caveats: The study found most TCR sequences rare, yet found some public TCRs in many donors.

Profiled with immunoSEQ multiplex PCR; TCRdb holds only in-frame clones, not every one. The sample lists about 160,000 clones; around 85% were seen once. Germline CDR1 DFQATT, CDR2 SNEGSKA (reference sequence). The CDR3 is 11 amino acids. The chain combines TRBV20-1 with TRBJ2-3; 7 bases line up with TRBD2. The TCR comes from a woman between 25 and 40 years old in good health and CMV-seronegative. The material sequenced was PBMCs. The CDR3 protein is CGRGRGDTQYF. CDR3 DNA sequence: TGCGGACGCGGGAGAGGAGATACGCAGTATTTT.